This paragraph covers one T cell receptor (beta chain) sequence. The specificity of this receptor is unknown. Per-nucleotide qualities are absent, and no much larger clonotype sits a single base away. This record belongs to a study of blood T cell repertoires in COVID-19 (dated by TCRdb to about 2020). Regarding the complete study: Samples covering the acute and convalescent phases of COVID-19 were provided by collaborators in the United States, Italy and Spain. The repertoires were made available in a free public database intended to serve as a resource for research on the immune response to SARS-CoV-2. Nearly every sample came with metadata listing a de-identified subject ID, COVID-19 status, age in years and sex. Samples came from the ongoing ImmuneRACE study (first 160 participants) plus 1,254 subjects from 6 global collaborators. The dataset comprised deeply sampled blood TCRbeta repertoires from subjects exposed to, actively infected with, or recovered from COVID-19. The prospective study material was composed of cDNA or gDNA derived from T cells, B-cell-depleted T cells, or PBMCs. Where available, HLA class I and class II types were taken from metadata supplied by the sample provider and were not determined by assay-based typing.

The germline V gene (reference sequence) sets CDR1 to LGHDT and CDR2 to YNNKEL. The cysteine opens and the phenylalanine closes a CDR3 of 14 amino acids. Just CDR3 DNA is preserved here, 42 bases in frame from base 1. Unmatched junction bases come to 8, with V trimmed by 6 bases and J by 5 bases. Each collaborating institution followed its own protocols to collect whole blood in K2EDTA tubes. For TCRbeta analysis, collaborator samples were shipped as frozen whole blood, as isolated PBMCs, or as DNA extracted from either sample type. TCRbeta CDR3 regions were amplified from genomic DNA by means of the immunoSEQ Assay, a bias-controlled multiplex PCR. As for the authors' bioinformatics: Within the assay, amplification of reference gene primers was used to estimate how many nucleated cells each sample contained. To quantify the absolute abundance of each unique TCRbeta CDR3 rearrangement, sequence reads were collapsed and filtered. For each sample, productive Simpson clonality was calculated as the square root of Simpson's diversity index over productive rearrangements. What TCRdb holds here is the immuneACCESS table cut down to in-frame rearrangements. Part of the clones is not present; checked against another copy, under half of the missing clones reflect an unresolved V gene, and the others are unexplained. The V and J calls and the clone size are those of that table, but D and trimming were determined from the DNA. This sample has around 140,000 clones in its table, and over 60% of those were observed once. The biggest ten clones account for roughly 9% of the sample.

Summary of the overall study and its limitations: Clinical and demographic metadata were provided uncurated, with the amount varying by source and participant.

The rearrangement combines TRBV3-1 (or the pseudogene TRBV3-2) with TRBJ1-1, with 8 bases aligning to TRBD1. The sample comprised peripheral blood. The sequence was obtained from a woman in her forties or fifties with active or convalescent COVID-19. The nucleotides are TGTGCCAGCAGGCCTCAGGGGGCTGGAACTGAAGCTTTCTTT. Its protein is CASRPQGAGTEAFF.